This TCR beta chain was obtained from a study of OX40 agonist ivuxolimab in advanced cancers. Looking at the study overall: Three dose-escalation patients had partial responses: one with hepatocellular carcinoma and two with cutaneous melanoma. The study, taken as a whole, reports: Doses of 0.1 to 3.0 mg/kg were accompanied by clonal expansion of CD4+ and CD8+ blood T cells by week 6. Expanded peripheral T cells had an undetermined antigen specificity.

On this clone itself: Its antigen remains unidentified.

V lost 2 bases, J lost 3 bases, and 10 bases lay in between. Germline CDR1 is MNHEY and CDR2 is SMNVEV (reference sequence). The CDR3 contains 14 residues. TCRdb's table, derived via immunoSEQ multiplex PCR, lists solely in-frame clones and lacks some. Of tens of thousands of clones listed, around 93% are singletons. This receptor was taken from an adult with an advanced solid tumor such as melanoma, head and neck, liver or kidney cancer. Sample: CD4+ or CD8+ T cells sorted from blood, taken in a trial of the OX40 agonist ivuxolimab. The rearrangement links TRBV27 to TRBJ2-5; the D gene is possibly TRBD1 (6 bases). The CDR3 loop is CASSLVQGEETQYF. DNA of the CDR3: TGTGCCAGCAGTTTAGTACAGGGAGAAGAGACCCAGTACTTC.